These 27 T cell receptor beta chains originate from one sample sequenced in a study of T cell repertoires in cytomegalovirus infection. Their antigens remain unidentified. TCRdb used MiXCR to reprocess the reads, holding one entry per CDR3 protein. This sample carries about 830,000 distinct CDR3 sequences, 30% to 35% of them seen once, and the ten largest clones take 9.5% to 15%. Sequenced here: cultured CD8+ T cells from PBMCs, sampled from culture after CMV antigen stimulation. All receptors derive from a human donor in good health (CMV status not recorded). Some clones in this sample may be carry-over from other donors' samples.

The V call is TRBV7-9, the J call TRBJ2-1, with 7 positions matching TRBD1. This CDR3 has 16 residues. CDR1 is SEHNR and CDR2 is FQNEAQ in the germline V gene (reference sequence). The ends lost 1 base at V and 6 bases at J; junction bases unmatched: 9. DNA for the CDR3: TGTGCCAGCAGCTTAGTCCGACAGGGACCATCCAATGAGCAGTTCTTC. Its protein product is CASSLVRQGPSNEQFF.

The rearrangement joins TRBV6-8 to TRBJ2-7; D is perhaps TRBD2 (5 bases). The V end was cut by 0 bases, the J end by 1 base, with 10 bases between. The CDR3 sequence is 15 residues long. Germline V lookup: CDR1 MNHGY, CDR2 SAAAGT. CDR3 region: CASSYSIGESYEQYF. CDR3 sequence (DNA): TGTGCCAGCAGTTACTCGATTGGGGAGTCCTACGAGCAGTACTTC.

V is TRBV20-1 and J is TRBJ1-4, with 9 bases aligning to TRBD1. CDR3 length: 17 amino acids. The V gene end was trimmed by 0 bases and the J gene end by 5 bases; junction bases not matched to a gene: 10. Germline CDR1 reads DFQATT; CDR2 reads SNEGSKA (reference sequence). DNA of the CDR3: TGCAGTGCTAGAGATCGGGATACGACAGGGGGAAATGAAAAACTGTTTTTT. Its protein product is CSARDRDTTGGNEKLFF.

The chain employs TRBV6-5 and TRBJ1-1; 9 bases are a match to TRBD1. Germline CDR1 MNHEY, CDR2 SVGAGI. With V trimmed by 6 bases and J by 5 bases, 13 bases remained unmatched. This CDR3 region has 16 residues. The DNA of the CDR3 is TGTGCCAGCAGCCGTCGACAGGGGGTGTGGATGACTGAAGCTTTCTTT. Protein product: CASSRRQGVWMTEAFF.

A few counts support this clonotype. This chain joins TRBV6-1 and TRBJ1-1; D is unclear. CDR1 MNHNS and CDR2 SASEGT come from the germline V gene. V was pared by 5 bases and J by 6 bases, with 10 bases between. The CDR3 is made up of 12 amino acids. This CDR3 reads CASSYGNAEAFF. DNA of the CDR3: TGTGCCAGCAGTTACGGTAATGCTGAAGCTTTCTTT.

This clonotype was recorded a few times. The chain has TRBV12-3 or TRBV12-4 and TRBJ2-1; no definite D call. This CDR3 contains 14 residues. Between the trimmed V and J ends, which lost 1 base and 9 bases, there was a span of 13 bases. CDR3 region: CASSLGAYNPEQFF. The CDR3 DNA reads TGTGCCAGCAGTTTAGGGGCCTACAACCCTGAGCAGTTCTTC.

This clonotype was seen only a few times. This chain joins TRBV7-6 and TRBJ1-1; 8 bases map to TRBD1. Trimming took 5 bases from V and 5 from J; bases not matched to a gene: 7. Germline CDR1 is SGHVS and CDR2 is FNYEAQ. The CDR3 extends over 14 amino acids. CDR3 sequence (DNA): TGTGCCAGCAGCGGGTGGACAGGGATGACTGAAGCTTTCTTT. It codes for CASSGWTGMTEAFF.

This chain uses TRBV6-2 or TRBV6-3 with TRBJ1-5; 8 bases agree with TRBD1. This CDR3 is 19 amino acids long. V lost 8 bases, J lost 6 bases, and 24 bases stayed unmatched. In germline, CDR1 is MNHEY, CDR2 SVGEGT. CDR3 protein: CASLSYRGDATHPGQPQHF. The CDR3 DNA sequence: TGTGCCAGCCTATCTTACAGGGGGGACGCGACACACCCCGGTCAGCCCCAGCATTTT.

The DNA for the CDR3 is TGCAGTGCTAGAGATAACTCCAAGGGGCTCGACTATGGCTACACCTTC. This encodes CSARDNSKGLDYGYTF. The chain carries TRBV20-1 and TRBJ1-2; maybe TRBD1 (5 bases). Trimming shortened V by 0 bases and J by 3 bases, and 17 bases separated the two germline ends. This CDR3 is built from 16 residues. Per germline, CDR1 DFQATT and CDR2 SNEGSKA (reference sequence).

CDR3 in amino acids: CASSYPRAGGDEKLFF. In DNA, the CDR3 is TGTGCCAGCAGTTACCCCCGCGCAGGGGGTGATGAAAAACTGTTTTTT. The chain uses TRBV6-6 and TRBJ1-4; TRBD1 matches 7 bases. With V trimmed by 2 bases and J by 6 bases, 9 bases remained unmatched. Germline values: CDR1 MNHNY, CDR2 SVGAGI (reference sequence). The CDR3 is 16 residues long.

A single count supports this clonotype. This chain joins TRBV27 and TRBJ1-2, with D possibly matching TRBD1 (6 bases). There are 13 residues in the CDR3. Germline CDR1 MNHEY, CDR2 SMNVEV (reference sequence). Deletions cut 3 bases from V and 8 bases from J, with 13 bases between. The DNA of the CDR3 is TGTGCCAGCAGTTTCGGGGGGCGGTGGGGCTACACCTTC. Translation: CASSFGGRWGYTF.

With regard to this clonotype: Germline is not matched at one junction end, which may reflect a read error. V is TRBV27 and J is TRBJ2-5; no clear D gene. Germline V lookup: CDR1 MNHEY, CDR2 SMNVEV (reference sequence). CDR3 length: 14 amino acids. CDR3 protein: CANSPTGPRGTQYF. CDR3 bases: TGTGCCAACAGTCCAACCGGGCCCCGTGGGACCCAGTACTTC.

This chain connects TRBV6-6 to TRBJ2-2, with a tentative D call TRBD1 (5 bases). Germline CDR1 and CDR2: MNHNY and SVGAGI (reference sequence). The V gene lost 4 bases and the J gene lost 7 bases, with 13 bases spanning the gap. CDR3 length equals 14 residues. The CDR3 loop reads CASSSPLGDGELFF. As DNA, the CDR3 is TGTGCCAGCAGTTCCCCCTTAGGGGACGGGGAGCTGTTTTTT.

A few counts support this clonotype. The CDR3 sequence is CASSDFNTEAFF. In DNA, the CDR3 is TGTGCCAGCAGTGACTTCAACACTGAAGCTTTCTTT. This chain joins TRBV6-1 and TRBJ1-1; D uncertain. V shed 3 bases and J shed 2 bases, with 4 bases lying between them. The CDR3 runs to 12 residues. Germline V gives CDR1 MNHNS, CDR2 SASEGT.

This clonotype was detected only a few times. The chain recombines TRBV10-2 with TRBJ2-3; a weak D match, TRBD2 (7 bases). This CDR3 contains 15 residues. With 6 bases removed from V and 0 bases from J, the gap between germline ends came to 13 bases. Germline CDR1 reads WSHSY; CDR2 reads SAAADI. In DNA, the CDR3 is TGCGCCAGCAGAGGGGAGGGGGGGAGCACAGATACGCAGTATTTT. Protein: CASRGEGGSTDTQYF.

The chain carries TRBV7-6 and TRBJ2-4; 9 bases align to TRBD1. The CDR3 runs to 15 residues. Germline values: CDR1 SGHVS, CDR2 FNYEAQ. V was pared by 7 bases and J by 0 bases, with 4 bases of the junction left unmatched. The CDR3 loop reads CASNNRGRAKNIQYF. Here the CDR3 DNA reads TGTGCCAGCAACAACAGGGGGCGAGCCAAAAACATTCAGTACTTC.

This clonotype was recorded once. The chain joins TRBV5-4 to TRBJ1-1; unclear D gene. The CDR3 has 13 amino acids. Germline V gene sequence: CDR1 SGHNT, CDR2 YYREEE (reference sequence). V was trimmed by 0 bases and J by 8 bases, leaving 11 bases between them. CDR3 loop: CASSLDTTGEAFF. The CDR3 bases are TGTGCCAGCAGCTTGGATACCACTGGGGAAGCTTTCTTT. The full variable domain, its missing parts supplied by reference TRBV5-4 and TRBJ1-1, is ETGVTQSPTHLIKTRGQQVTLRCSSQSGHNTVSWYQQALGQGPQFIFQYYREEENGRGNFPPRFSGLQFPNYSSELNVNALELDDSALYLCASSLDTTGEAFFGQGTRLTVV.

This clonotype was observed at least ten times. This chain joins TRBV7-2 and TRBJ2-2; 14 nucleotides align to TRBD2. This CDR3 has 18 residues. With 5 bases clipped from V and 5 bases from J, the junction kept 10 bases outside the gene matches. The germline V gene has CDR1 SGHTA and CDR2 FQGNSA. The CDR3 loop reads CASSLRLAGGPETGELFF. The CDR3 DNA follows: TGTGCCAGCAGCCTCCGACTAGCGGGGGGGCCAGAAACCGGGGAGCTGTTTTTT.

This clonotype was seen a few times. The chain has TRBV19 and TRBJ1-1; D ambiguous. Germline V gene lookup returns CDR1 LNHDA and CDR2 SQIVND (reference sequence). Trimming shortened V by 2 bases and J by 2 bases, and 18 bases separated the two germline ends. This CDR3 region has 17 residues. In nucleotides, the CDR3 is TGTGCCAGTAGTATATGGAGTTACATCGGGCTTAACACTGAAGCTTTCTTT. Translating gives CASSIWSYIGLNTEAFF.

V and J are TRBV5-6 and TRBJ2-7; no reliable D call. There are 13 residues in the CDR3. V gave up 3 bases and J gave up 3 bases, with 10 bases separating them. CDR1 SGHDT and CDR2 YYEEEE come from the germline V gene. The CDR3 coding sequence is TGTGCCAGCAGCTCTTTAAAGGACTACGAGCAGTACGTC. Translating gives CASSSLKDYEQYV.

This clonotype has just a few counts. CDR3 sequence reads: CSARDRDRGPYGYTF. In DNA form, the CDR3 reads TGCAGTGCTAGAGATCGAGACAGGGGTCCCTATGGCTACACCTTC. The J gene is TRBJ1-2, the V gene TRBV20-1, with 8 nucleotides matching TRBD1. The ends lost 0 bases at V and 4 bases at J; junction bases unmatched: 7. The CDR3 extends over 15 amino acids. Germline-derived CDR1 and CDR2 are DFQATT and SNEGSKA (reference sequence).

This clonotype was observed a handful of times. V usage is TRBV12-3 or TRBV12-4 and J usage is TRBJ2-6; D unresolved. The V end lost 7 bases, the J end lost 0 bases, and 10 bases lay between the germline ends. The CDR3 sequence is 15 residues long. The CDR3 sequence: CASTSYVSGANVLTF. CDR3 in DNA: TGTGCCAGCACCTCCTACGTCTCTGGGGCCAACGTCCTGACTTTC.

As concerns this clonotype: Since no conserved phenylalanine or tryptophan closes the CDR3, a read error is the likely cause. The CDR3: CASRTLARDTGELFS. The CDR3 DNA reads TGTGCCAGCAGGACACTAGCGAGAGACACCGGGGAGCTGTTTTCT. J is TRBJ2-2 and V is TRBV12-3 or TRBV12-4, with TRBD2 matching 7 bases. The trim removed 6 bases at V and 3 bases at J, leaving 7 bases unmatched. This CDR3 comprises 15 residues.

This clonotype has more than one count but fewer than ten. The J gene is TRBJ1-4, the V gene TRBV7-9; 9 bases are a match to TRBD1. Germline loops: CDR1 SEHNR, CDR2 FQNEAQ (reference sequence). The CDR3 loop spans 16 amino acids. The junction had 11 bases not matched to a gene; V was cut back by 5 bases and J by 7 bases. The CDR3 DNA reads as TGTGCCAGCAGCCCTAGGGACAGGGTTGGAGGTGAAAAACTGTTTTTT. Translated: CASSPRDRVGGEKLFF.

The CDR3 sequence: CASKTRTSKNTGELFF. CDR3 sequence (DNA): TGTGCCAGCAAAACCAGGACTAGCAAGAACACCGGGGAGCTGTTTTTT. This chain connects TRBV6-2 or TRBV6-3 to TRBJ2-2; TRBD2 matches 8 bases. Trimming at V came to 7 bases and at J to 1 base, leaving 8 bases not matched to a gene. This CDR3 is built from 16 residues. The germline V gene has CDR1 MNHEY and CDR2 SVGEGT.

V usage is TRBV7-2 and J usage is TRBJ1-2; 7 bases agree with TRBD1. Germline V gene lookup returns CDR1 SGHTA and CDR2 FQGNSA. After removal of 3 bases from V and 4 bases from J, the junction contained 8 bases not matched to a gene. This CDR3 is built from 15 residues. CDR3 amino acids: CASSFESGQLYGYTF. In DNA, the CDR3 is TGTGCCAGCAGCTTCGAGTCGGGACAGCTCTATGGCTACACCTTC.

The V gene is TRBV5-1, the J gene TRBJ1-3; no definite D call. CDR3 length: 14 amino acids. Germline lookup yields CDR1 SGHRS and CDR2 YFSETQ. Trimming pared 4 bases from V and 3 bases from J, leaving 11 bases between. CDR3 amino acids: CASSPGRGGNTIYF. Here the CDR3 DNA reads TGCGCCAGCAGCCCGGGCCGGGGTGGAAACACCATATATTTT.